These T cell receptor beta chains were read from a single sample in a study of blood T cells in healthy people across ages. TCRdb ran MiXCR on the 5' RACE reads and lists one entry per CDR3 protein. The table includes over 600,000 distinct CDR3 sequences, approximately 40% detected once. Sequenced: blood. Source of these receptors: an older man in good health. CDR3s include the opening cysteine and the closing phenylalanine or tryptophan.

TRBV6-2/TRBV6-3	TRBJ2-5	CASSIARPETQYF
TRBV4-3	TRBJ2-5	CASSLSPQGMEETQYF
TRBV7-2	TRBJ2-1	CASSKKRGVDEQFF
TRBV6-2/TRBV6-3	TRBJ2-7	CAIQGGRSSYEQYF
TRBV12-5	TRBJ2-7	CASGLIESGAYGQYF
TRBV15	TRBJ2-5	CATSRDLLAGGQETQYF
TRBV5-1	TRBJ1-6	CASSTGQITNSPLHF
TRBV15	TRBJ2-1	CATSRDKGITYNEQFF
TRBV20-1	TRBJ2-7	CSASTSGSSYEQYF
TRBV6-2/TRBV6-3	TRBJ2-1	CASSYTAGGGITDTQFF
TRBV29-1	TRBJ2-3	CSVETSRGHTDTQYF
TRBV6-2/TRBV6-3	TRBJ1-2	CASSYPAGAAGYTF